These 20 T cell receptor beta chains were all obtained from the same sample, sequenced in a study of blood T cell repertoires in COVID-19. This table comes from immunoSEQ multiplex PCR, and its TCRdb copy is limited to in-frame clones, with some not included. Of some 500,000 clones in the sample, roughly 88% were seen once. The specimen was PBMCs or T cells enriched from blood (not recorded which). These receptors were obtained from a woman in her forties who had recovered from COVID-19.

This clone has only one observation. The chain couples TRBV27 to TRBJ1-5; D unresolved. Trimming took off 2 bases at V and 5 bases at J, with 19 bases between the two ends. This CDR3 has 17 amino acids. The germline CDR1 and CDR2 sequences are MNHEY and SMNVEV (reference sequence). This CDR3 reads CASSLRLANTEDQPQHF. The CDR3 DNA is TGTGCCAGCAGTTTAAGGTTGGCGAACACCGAGGATCAGCCCCAGCATTTT.

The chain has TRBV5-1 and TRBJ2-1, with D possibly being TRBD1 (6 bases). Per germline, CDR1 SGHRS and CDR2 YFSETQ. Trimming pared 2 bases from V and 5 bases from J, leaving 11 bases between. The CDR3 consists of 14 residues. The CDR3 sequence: CASSLGQFNNEQFF. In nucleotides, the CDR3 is TGCGCCAGCAGCTTAGGACAGTTTAACAATGAGCAGTTCTTC.

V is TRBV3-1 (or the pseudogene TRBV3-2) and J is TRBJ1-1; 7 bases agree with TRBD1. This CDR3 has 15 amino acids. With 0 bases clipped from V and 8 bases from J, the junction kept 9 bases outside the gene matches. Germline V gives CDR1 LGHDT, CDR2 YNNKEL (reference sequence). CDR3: CASSQDQGPGGEAFF. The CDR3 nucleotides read TGTGCCAGCAGCCAAGATCAAGGGCCAGGGGGGGAAGCTTTCTTT.

The CDR3 sequence is CASSQTYGGQPNYGYTF. The CDR3 nucleotides are TGCGCCAGCAGCCAGACGTACGGGGGACAGCCAAACTATGGCTACACCTTC. The chain couples TRBV4-1 to TRBJ1-2, with 7 nucleotides matching TRBD1. V dropped 3 bases and J dropped 2; count of bases not matched to a gene: 12. The CDR3 runs to 17 residues. Per germline, CDR1 MGHRA and CDR2 YSYEKL.

The CDR3 DNA reads TGTGCCAGCAGTCCCCACTTTACAGGGGAACTGTTTTTT. It yields the protein CASSPHFTGELFF. The chain recombines TRBV12-3 or TRBV12-4 with TRBJ1-4, with 7 positions matching TRBD1. This CDR3 has 13 amino acids. V shed 5 bases and J 12 bases; nucleotides not matched to a gene: 9.

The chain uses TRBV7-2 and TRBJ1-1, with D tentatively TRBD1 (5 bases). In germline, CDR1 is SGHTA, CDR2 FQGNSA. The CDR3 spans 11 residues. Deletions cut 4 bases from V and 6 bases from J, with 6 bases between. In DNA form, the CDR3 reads TGTGCCAGCAGCTCGACAGCTGAAGCTTTCTTT. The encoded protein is CASSSTAEAFF.

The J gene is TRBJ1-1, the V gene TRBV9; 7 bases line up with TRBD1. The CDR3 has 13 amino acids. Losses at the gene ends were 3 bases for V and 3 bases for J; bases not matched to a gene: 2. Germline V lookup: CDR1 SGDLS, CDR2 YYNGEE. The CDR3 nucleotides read TGTGCCAGCAGCGAAGACAGGGACACTGAAGCTTTCTTT. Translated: CASSEDRDTEAFF.

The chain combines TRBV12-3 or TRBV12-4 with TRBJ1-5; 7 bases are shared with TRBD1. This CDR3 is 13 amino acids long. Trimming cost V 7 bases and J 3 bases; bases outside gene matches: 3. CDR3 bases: TGTGCCAGCACAAAGGGGGCCAATCAGCCCCAGCATTTT. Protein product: CASTKGANQPQHF.

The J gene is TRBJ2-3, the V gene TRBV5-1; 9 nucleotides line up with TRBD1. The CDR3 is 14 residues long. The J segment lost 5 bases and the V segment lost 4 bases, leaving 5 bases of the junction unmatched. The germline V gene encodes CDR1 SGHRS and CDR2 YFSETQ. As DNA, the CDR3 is TGCGCCAGCAGCGCTAGGACAGGGGAAGATACGCAGTATTTT. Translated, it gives CASSARTGEDTQYF.

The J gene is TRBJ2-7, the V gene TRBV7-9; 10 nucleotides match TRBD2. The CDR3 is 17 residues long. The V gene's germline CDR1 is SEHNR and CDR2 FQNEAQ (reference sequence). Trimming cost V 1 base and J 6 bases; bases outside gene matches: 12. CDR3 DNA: TGTGCCAGCAGCTTAGTCATAGCGGGAGGAAGTCCTGGCGAGCAGTACTTC. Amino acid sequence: CASSLVIAGGSPGEQYF.

CDR3 residues: CASSSGRDNEKLFF. As DNA, the CDR3 is TGCGCCAGCAGCTCTGGACGGGATAATGAAAAACTGTTTTTT. V usage is TRBV5-1 and J usage is TRBJ1-4; D gene ambiguous. CDR1 and CDR2 from the germline V gene are SGHRS and YFSETQ. Trimming left V 3 bases short and J 4 bases short, with 10 bases between. CDR3 length: 14 amino acids.

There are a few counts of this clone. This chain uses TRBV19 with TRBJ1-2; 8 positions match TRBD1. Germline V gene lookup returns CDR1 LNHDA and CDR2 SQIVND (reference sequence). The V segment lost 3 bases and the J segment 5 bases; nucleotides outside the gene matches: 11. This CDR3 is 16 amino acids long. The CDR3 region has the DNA TGTGCCAGTAGTATCCCTCCCGGGACAGGCGTTTATGGCTACACCTTC. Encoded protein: CASSIPPGTGVYGYTF.

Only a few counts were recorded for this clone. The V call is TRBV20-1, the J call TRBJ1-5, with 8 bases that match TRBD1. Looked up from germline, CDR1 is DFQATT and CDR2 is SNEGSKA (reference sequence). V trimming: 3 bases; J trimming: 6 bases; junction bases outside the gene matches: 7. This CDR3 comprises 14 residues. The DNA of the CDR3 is TGCAGTGCTAGTAGTTCAGGGGGCGGTCAGCCCCAGCATTTT. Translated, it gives CSASSSGGGQPQHF.

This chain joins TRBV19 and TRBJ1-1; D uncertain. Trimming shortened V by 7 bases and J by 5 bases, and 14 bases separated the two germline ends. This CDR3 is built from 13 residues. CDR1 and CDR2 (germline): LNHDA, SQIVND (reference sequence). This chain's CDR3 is CASTRYPGTEAFF. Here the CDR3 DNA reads TGTGCCAGTACCCGTTACCCGGGAACTGAAGCTTTCTTT.

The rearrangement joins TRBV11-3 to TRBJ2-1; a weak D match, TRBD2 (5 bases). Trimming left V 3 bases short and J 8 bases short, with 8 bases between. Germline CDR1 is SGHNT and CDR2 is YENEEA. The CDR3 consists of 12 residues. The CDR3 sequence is CASSLGEYEQFF. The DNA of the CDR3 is TGTGCCAGCAGCTTGGGAGAATATGAGCAGTTCTTC. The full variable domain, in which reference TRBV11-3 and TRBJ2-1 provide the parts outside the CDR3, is EAGVVQSPRYKIIEKKQPVAFWCNPISGHNTLYWYLQNLGQGPELLIRYENEEAVDDSQLPKDRFSAERLKGVDSTLKIQPAELGDSAVYLCASSLGEYEQFFGPGTRLTVL.

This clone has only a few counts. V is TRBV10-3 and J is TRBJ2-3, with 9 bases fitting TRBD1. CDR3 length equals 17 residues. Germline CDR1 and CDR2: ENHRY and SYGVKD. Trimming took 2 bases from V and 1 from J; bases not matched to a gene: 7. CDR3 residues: CAISEVTGGSGTDTQYF. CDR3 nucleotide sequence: TGTGCCATCAGTGAGGTGACAGGGGGTAGTGGCACAGATACGCAGTATTTT.

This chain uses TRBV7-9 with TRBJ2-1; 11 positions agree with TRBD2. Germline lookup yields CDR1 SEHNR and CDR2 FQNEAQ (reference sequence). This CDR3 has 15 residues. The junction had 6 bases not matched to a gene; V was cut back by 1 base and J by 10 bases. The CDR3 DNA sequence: TGTGCCAGCAGCTTAGAGGCTAGCGGGAGGAACGAGCAGTTCTTC. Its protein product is CASSLEASGRNEQFF.

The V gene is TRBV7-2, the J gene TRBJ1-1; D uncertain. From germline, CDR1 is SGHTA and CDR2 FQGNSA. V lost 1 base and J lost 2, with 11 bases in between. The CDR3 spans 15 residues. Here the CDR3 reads CASSLVPGSNTEAFF. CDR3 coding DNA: TGTGCCAGCAGCTTAGTCCCGGGGAGCAACACTGAAGCTTTCTTT.

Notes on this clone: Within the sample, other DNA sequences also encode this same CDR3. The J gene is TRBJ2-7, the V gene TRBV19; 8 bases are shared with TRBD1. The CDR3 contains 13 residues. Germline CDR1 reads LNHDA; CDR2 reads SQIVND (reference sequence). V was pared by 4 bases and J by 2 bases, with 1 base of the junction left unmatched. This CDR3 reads CASSKQGAYEQYF. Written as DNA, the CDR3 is TGTGCCAGTAGTAAACAGGGGGCCTACGAGCAGTACTTC.

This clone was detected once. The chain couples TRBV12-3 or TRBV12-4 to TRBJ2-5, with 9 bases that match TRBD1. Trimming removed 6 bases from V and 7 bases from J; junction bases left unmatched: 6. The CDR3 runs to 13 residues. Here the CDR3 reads CASSREDRGTQYF. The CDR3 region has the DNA TGTGCCAGCAGCCGAGAGGACAGGGGGACCCAGTACTTC.